The present TCR beta chain was sequenced within a study of spatial heterogeneity in lung cancer. Study conclusions and caveats: Coverage was estimated at roughly 7% of tumor T cells for alpha chains and approximately 13% for beta chains. How many expanded intratumoral alpha and beta TCRs were present tracked the tumor mutation count, which was a count of nonsynonymous mutations.

Time point of the sample: sample taken at primary tumor resection. Many counts were recorded for this clonotype. What it recognizes is unknown. Using its own MiXCR run on the 5' RACE reads, TCRdb lists one record per CDR3 protein. This table has around 11,000 distinct CDR3 sequences, around 8% appearing once. The germline V gene encodes CDR1 ENHRY and CDR2 SYGVKD. J gave up 7 bases and V 5 bases, and 6 bases lay outside the gene matches. The CDR3 sequence is 14 residues long. This sequence originates from a female donor with early-stage non-small cell lung cancer. The V and J genes are TRBV10-3 and TRBJ1-4; 8 bases are shared with TRBD1. Sequenced material: lung tumor tissue, taken at surgery. The CDR3 nucleotides read TGTGCCATCAGTCAAGGGACAGGCGGTGAAAAACTGTTTTTT. Translated: CAISQGTGGEKLFF.